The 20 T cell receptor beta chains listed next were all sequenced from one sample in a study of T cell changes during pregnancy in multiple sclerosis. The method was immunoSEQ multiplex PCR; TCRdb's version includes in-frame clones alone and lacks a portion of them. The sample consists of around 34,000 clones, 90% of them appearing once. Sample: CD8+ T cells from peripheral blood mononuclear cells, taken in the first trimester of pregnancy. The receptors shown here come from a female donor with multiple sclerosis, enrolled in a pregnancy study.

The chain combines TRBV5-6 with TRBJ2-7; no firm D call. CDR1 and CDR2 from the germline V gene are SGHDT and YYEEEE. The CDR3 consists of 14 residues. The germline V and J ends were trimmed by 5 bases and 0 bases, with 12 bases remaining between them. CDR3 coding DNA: TGTGCCAGCAGGCCGGGTCGGGTCTCCTACGAGCAGTACTTC. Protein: CASRPGRVSYEQYF.

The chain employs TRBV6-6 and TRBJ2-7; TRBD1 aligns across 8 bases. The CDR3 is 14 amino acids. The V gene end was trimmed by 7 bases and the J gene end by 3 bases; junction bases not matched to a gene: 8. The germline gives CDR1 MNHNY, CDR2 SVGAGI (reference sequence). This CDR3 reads CASTPRQGYYEQYF. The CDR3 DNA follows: TGTGCCAGCACTCCAAGACAGGGGTACTACGAGCAGTACTTC.

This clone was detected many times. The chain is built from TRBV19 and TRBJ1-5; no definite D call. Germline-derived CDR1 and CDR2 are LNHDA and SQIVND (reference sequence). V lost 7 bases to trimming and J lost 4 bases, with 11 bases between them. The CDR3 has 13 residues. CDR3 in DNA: TGTGCCAGTACCCCCCAGGCTAATCAGCCCCAGCATTTT. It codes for CASTPQANQPQHF.

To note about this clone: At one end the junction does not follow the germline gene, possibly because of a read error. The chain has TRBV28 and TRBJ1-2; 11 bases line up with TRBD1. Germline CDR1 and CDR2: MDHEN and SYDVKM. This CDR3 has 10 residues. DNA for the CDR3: TGTGCCAGCGGACAGGGGGCGAGGTCCTTC. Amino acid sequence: CASGQGARSF.

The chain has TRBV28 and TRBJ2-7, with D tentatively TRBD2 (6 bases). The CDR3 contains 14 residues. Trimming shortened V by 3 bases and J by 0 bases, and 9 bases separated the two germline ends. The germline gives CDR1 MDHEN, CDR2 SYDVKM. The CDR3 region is CASSFGTHSYEQYF. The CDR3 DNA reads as TGTGCCAGCAGTTTTGGGACTCACTCCTACGAGCAGTACTTC.

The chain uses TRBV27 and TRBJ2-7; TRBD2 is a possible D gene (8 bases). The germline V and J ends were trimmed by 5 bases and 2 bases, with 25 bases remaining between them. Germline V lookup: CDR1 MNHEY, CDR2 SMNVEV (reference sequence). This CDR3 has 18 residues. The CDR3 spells CASSATGGGEPSPYEQYF. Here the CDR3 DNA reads TGTGCCAGCAGTGCCACGGGAGGGGGCGAGCCCTCCCCCTACGAGCAGTACTTC.

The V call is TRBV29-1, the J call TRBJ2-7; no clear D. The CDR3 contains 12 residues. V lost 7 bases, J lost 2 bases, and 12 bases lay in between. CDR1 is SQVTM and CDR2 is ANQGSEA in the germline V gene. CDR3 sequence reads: CSAQVHTYEQYF. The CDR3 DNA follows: TGCAGCGCGCAGGTTCATACCTACGAGCAGTACTTC.

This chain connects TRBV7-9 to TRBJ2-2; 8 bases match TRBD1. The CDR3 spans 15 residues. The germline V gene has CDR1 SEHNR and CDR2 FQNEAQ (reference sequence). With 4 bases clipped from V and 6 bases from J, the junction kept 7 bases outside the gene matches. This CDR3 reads CASSSQRQGSGELFF. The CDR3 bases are TGTGCCAGCAGCTCGCAAAGACAGGGGTCCGGGGAGCTGTTTTTT. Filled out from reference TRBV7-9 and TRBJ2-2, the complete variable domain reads DTGVSQNPRHKITKRGQNVTFRCDPISEHNRLYWYRQTLGQGPEFLTYFQNEAQLEKSRLLSDRFSAERPKGSFSTLEIQRTEQGDSAMYLCASSSQRQGSGELFFGEGSRLTVL.

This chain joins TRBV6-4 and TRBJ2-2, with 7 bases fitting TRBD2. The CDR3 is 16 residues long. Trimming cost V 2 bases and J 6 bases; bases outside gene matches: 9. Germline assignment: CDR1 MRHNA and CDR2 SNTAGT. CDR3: CASSDGTTGFAGELFF. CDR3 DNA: TGTGCCAGCAGTGACGGGACTACGGGGTTCGCCGGGGAGCTGTTTTTT.

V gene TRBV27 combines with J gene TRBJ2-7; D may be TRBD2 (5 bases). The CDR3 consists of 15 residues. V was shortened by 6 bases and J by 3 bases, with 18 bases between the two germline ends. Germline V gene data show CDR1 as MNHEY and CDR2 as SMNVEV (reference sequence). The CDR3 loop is CASSSIRTFGYEQYF. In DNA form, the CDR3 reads TGTGCCAGCAGCTCTATACGGACTTTCGGCTACGAGCAGTACTTC.

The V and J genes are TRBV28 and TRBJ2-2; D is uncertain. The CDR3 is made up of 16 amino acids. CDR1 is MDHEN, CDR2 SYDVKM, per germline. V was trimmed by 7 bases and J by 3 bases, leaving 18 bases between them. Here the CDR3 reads CASTELNSYDTGELFF. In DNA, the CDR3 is TGTGCCAGCACCGAGCTGAACTCATATGACACCGGGGAGCTGTTTTTT.

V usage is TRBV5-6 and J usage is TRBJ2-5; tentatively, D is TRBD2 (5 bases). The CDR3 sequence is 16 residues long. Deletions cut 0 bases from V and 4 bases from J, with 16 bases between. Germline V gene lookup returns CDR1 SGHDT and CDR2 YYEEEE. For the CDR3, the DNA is TGTGCCAGCAGCTTGGGAGGCGGGTCACGCGGAGAGACCCAGTACTTC. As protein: CASSLGGGSRGETQYF. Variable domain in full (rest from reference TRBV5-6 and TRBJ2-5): DAGVTQSPTHLIKTRGQQVTLRCSPKSGHDTVSWYQQALGQGPQFIFQYYEEEERQRGNFPDRFSGHQFPNYSSELNVNALLLGDSALYLCASSLGGGSRGETQYFGPGTRLLVL.

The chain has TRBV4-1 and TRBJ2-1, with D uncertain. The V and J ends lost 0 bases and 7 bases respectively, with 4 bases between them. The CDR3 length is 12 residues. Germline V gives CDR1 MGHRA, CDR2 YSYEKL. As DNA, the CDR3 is TGCGCCAGCAGCCAAGATCGGAATGAGCAGTTCTTC. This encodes CASSQDRNEQFF.

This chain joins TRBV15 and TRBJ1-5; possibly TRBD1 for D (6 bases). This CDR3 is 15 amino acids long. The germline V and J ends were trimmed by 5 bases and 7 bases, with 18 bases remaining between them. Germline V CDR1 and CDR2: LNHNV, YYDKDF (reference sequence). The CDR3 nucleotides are TGTGCCACCAGCGCCTCTCGCCAGGGGTTGCAGCCCCAGCATTTT. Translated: CATSASRQGLQPQHF.

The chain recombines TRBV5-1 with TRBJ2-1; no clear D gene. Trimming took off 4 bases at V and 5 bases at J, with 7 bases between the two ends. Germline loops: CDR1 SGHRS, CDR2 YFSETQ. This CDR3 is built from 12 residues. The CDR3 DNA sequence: TGCGCCAGCAGCGCTGCGGACAATGAGCAGTTCTTC. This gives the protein CASSAADNEQFF.

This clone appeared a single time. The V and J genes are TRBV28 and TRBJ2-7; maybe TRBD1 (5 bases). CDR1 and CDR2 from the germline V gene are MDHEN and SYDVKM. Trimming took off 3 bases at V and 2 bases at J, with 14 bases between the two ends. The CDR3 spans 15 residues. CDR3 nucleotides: TGTGCCAGCAGTTTCTACCAGGGTGGGCCCTACGAGCAGTACTTC. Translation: CASSFYQGGPYEQYF.

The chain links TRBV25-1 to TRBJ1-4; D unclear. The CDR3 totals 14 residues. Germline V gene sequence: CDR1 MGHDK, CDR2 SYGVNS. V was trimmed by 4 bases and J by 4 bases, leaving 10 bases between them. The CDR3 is CASSVFGYNEKLFF. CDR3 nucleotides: TGTGCCAGCAGTGTTTTCGGGTATAATGAAAAACTGTTTTTT. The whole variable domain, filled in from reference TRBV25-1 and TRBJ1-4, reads EADIYQTPRYLVIGTGKKITLECSQTMGHDKMYWYQQDPGMELHLIHYSYGVNSTEKGDLSSESTVSRIRTEHFPLTLESARPSHTSQYLCASSVFGYNEKLFFGSGTQLSVL.

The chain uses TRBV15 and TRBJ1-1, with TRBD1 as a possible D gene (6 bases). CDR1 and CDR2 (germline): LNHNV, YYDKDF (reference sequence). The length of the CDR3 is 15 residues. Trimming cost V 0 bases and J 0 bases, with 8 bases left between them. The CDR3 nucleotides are TGTGCCACCAGCAGAGAGGACAGAATGAACACTGAAGCTTTCTTT. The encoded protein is CATSREDRMNTEAFF.

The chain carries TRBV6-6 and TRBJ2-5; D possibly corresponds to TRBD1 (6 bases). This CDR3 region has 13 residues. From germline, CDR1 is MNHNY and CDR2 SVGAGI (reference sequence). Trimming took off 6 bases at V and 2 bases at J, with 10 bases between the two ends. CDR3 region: CASRRTVQETQYF. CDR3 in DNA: TGTGCCAGCAGACGGACAGTACAAGAGACCCAGTACTTC.

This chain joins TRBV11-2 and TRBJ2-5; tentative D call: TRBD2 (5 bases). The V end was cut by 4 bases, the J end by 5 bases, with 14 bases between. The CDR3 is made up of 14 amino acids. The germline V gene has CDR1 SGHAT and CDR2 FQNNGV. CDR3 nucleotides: TGTGCCAGCAGCTATAGGGCGAGAGGGGAGACCCAGTACTTC. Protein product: CASSYRARGETQYF.